The present TCR beta chain was sequenced within a study of identical twins. Study-wide findings and caveats: Models underpredicted monozygotic twin sharing of out-of-frame TCR alpha. Zero-insertion results could be subject to partial confounding by invariant MAIT and iNKT cells.

This clonotype turned up a few times. No antigen is known for it. The CDR3 covers 16 residues. Germline V gene data show CDR1 as SGHVS and CDR2 as FQNEAQ. V lost 5 bases to trimming and J lost 2 bases; unmatched junction nucleotides: 11. Template switching added a universal primer site; cDNA carried unique molecular identifiers. MiXCR, run by TCRdb on the 5' RACE reads, gives a single entry per CDR3 protein. The sample holds 350,000 to 600,000 distinct CDR3 sequences; approximately 15% are singletons and the top ten take more than 0.5%. The sample was also linked to a second study, of yellow fever vaccine responses in identical twins.

The V and J genes are TRBV7-8 and TRBJ2-5, with 7 bases lining up with TRBD2. Sequenced: CD4+ T cells sorted from blood. The clonotype comes from a woman under 30 in good health. The CDR3 is CASSPRETGGQETQYF. The CDR3 DNA reads as TGTGCCAGCAGCCCCCGGGAGACGGGAGGACAAGAGACCCAGTACTTC.